A selection of T cell receptor beta chains follows, all from one sample in a study of cytomegalovirus exposure and HLA in healthy donors. Libraries were prepared by immunoSEQ multiplex PCR; TCRdb keeps only in-frame clonotypes and omits some of them. Here the sample table reports 150,000 or so clones. The sequencing sample was made of PBMCs. Receptors were obtained from a young man in good health and CMV-seronegative. Each CDR3 is given without its conserved first and last residue. A D gene is named only where the DNA matches it firmly.

>TRBV11-3|TRBD2|TRBJ2-7
ASSLAGGWEQY
>TRBV19|TRBD1|TRBJ1-2
ASSTTGFVGYT
>TRBV4-1|TRBD1|TRBJ1-1
ASSPEQGLNTEAF
>TRBV27|NA|TRBJ2-5
ASSLSRRGLGETQY
>TRBV5-1|NA|TRBJ2-6
ASSLEGAGANVLT
>TRBV19|NA|TRBJ2-6
ASSINSGANVLT
>TRBV4-3|TRBD1|TRBJ2-3
ASSQDFEGARDTQY
>TRBV9|TRBD1|TRBJ2-7
ASSATGTANYEQY
>TRBV5-1|NA|TRBJ2-6
ASSLWDNSGANVLT
>TRBV9|NA|TRBJ2-5
ASSSPVGGPETQY
>TRBV9|NA|TRBJ2-7
ASSVGEGLSKYEQY
>TRBV30|NA|TRBJ1-3
AWRDQGASGNTIY
>TRBV7-9|TRBD1|TRBJ1-4
ASTRTGMDEKLF
>TRBV6-6|NA|TRBJ2-5
ASEAGSQETQY
>TRBV6-1|NA|TRBJ1-5
ASSGAGFDQPQH
>TRBV29-1|NA|TRBJ2-5
SVEDRETYQETQY
>TRBV6-5|TRBD2|TRBJ2-3
ASSYTSGSPDTQY
>TRBV5-1|TRBD1|TRBJ1-3
ASSMPGTGVGNTIY
>TRBV4-3|NA|TRBJ1-3
ASSQDTEFGNTIY
>TRBV19|NA|TRBJ1-1
ASTNQGGTETF
>TRBV7-3|TRBD2|TRBJ2-3
ASSSLAGGPADTQY
>TRBV30|NA|TRBJ1-3
AWSITGREVGNTIY
>TRBV7-7|TRBD1|TRBJ2-7
ASSVLPGQGIYEQY
>TRBV10-3|NA|TRBJ2-5
AISRSGGQETQY
>TRBV10-2|NA|TRBJ1-1
ASSDPSRGGRNTEAF
>TRBV28|TRBD2|TRBJ2-4
ASSFGGVKNIQY
>TRBV5-6|TRBD2|TRBJ2-5
ASSLRLAAYQETQY
>TRBV9|TRBD2|TRBJ2-3
ASSVGGLAGVDTQY
>TRBV19|TRBD1|TRBJ1-1
ASMEEDRGLSTEAF
>TRBV7-9|TRBD1|TRBJ1-4
ASSPPDRGSEKLF
>TRBV25-1|NA|TRBJ2-2
ASSEYRGLSGELF
>TRBV6-5|NA|TRBJ1-2
ASSSFNYGYT